The entry below gives a single T cell receptor beta chain sequence along with its context. There is no known antigen for this receptor. One base away there is no much larger clone; base qualities are not given. The run used an Illumina HiSeq 2500. Quantitative 5'-RACE with molecular barcodes was used to prepare TCR beta libraries. For the original study's pipeline: A new computational method, built on a probabilistic model of VDJ rearrangement, was used to identify disease-linked TCR variants. In-frame beta chains were kept once TCRdb had trimmed the public reads at Q25 with fastp and called clones with MiXCR. Every CDR3 protein is listed once, alongside the most common genes and DNA of its rows. The V and J calls come from TCRdb's annotation, not from the publication. The sample records about 440,000 distinct CDR3 sequences, roughly 17% of which are singletons. Together, the top ten hold 1% of the sample.

This sample was taken from a study of CD8 T cells in ankylosing spondylitis (dated by TCRdb to the late 2010s). About the investigation overall: The study set out to find disease-linked TCR variants by profiling T cell receptor beta repertoires in ankylosing spondylitis patients and healthy donors. Peripheral blood was sampled, and synovial fluid was additionally collected from ankylosing spondylitis patients. The full study cohort comprised 20 to 30 ankylosing spondylitis patients and some 100 healthy donors. Results and caveats for the whole study, not just this receptor: Some TCR beta motif variants had previously been reported in synovial fluid and blood of reactive arthritis patients, which suggested common disease-initiation mechanisms. According to the report, matched synovial fluid samples from ankylosing spondylitis patients were significantly enriched for the disease-linked clones. A TCR beta motif of several highly homologous amino acid variants appeared characteristic of blood from ankylosing spondylitis patients. In peripheral blood, the disease-linked clones were found at relatively low frequencies and had a CD8+ phenotype.

From a lookup of the germline V gene, CDR1 and CDR2 are SGDLS and YYNGEE. Counted from cysteine to phenylalanine, this CDR3 has 17 amino acids. Only the CDR3 region is kept as DNA, spanning 51 bases read in frame from base 1. Relative to germline, V is missing 1 base and J is missing 1 base, with 5 bases of the junction outside any gene match. The receptor was isolated from a male donor with ankylosing spondylitis. The rearrangement joined TRBV9 to TRBJ2-1; TRBD2 aligns with 10 central bases. Material for sequencing was blood, either unsorted or a sorted T cell fraction (not recorded which). The DNA is as follows: TGTGCCAGCAGCGTATCTAGCGGGAGAGTTTCCTACAATGAGCAGTTCTTC. Its protein is CASSVSSGRVSYNEQFF.